The 30 T cell receptor beta chains listed next were all sequenced from one sample in a study of blood T cells in healthy people across ages. The authors ran a second PCR of about 7 to 11 cycles using a sample-barcoded 5' primer and a J-beta primer mix. TCRdb analysed the 5' RACE reads with MiXCR anew, one entry per CDR3 protein. The repertoire holds around 990,000 distinct CDR3 sequences, with roughly a quarter as singletons. The same sample was also studied in work on T cells of mothers and their children.

The sample taken for sequencing was blood. Receptors were obtained from a girl aged 2 to 10 in good health.

This clonotype was counted many times. Possible read error: a much larger clone is one base away. The chain employs TRBV27 and TRBJ2-5, with a possible D match to TRBD2 (6 bases). The DNA end is a closer match to TRBJ2-1, so the J assignment may be wrong. The CDR3 runs to 11 residues. CDR1 and CDR2 from the germline V gene are MNHEY and SMNVEV (reference sequence). CDR3 region: CASSFGGEQFF. The CDR3 DNA reads as TGTGCCAGCAGCTTCGGGGGTGAGCAGTTCTTC.

This clonotype was seen a few times. This chain connects TRBV29-1 to TRBJ2-7; 8 bases match TRBD1. The junction had 13 bases not matched to a gene; V was cut back by 7 bases and J by 2 bases. The CDR3 is 15 residues long. Germline assignment: CDR1 SQVTM and CDR2 ANQGSEA. The CDR3 sequence: CSATGVTGATYEQYF. The CDR3 region has the DNA TGCAGCGCTACTGGAGTGACAGGGGCGACCTACGAGCAGTACTTC.

The rearrangement joins TRBV10-3 to TRBJ2-5; D is undetermined. Germline loops: CDR1 ENHRY, CDR2 SYGVKD. Deletions cut 3 bases from V and 5 bases from J, with 10 bases between. This CDR3 is built from 13 residues. CDR3 sequence reads: CAISDQNKETQYF. CDR3 nucleotide sequence: TGTGCCATCAGTGACCAGAATAAGGAGACCCAGTACTTC.

This clonotype showed up just a few times. This chain connects TRBV5-6 to TRBJ2-7; D ambiguous. CDR3 length: 13 residues. V dropped 4 bases and J dropped 3 bases, with 11 bases sitting between them. CDR1 SGHDT and CDR2 YYEEEE come from the germline V gene. This chain's CDR3 is CASSPGRNYEQYF. The CDR3 DNA follows: TGTGCCAGCAGCCCCGGCCGTAACTACGAGCAGTACTTC.

This chain links TRBV6-5 with TRBJ2-5, with TRBD2 matching over 12 bases. Trimming cost V 7 bases and J 2 bases; bases outside gene matches: 5. The CDR3 has 15 residues. Germline V lookup: CDR1 MNHEY, CDR2 SVGAGI. The CDR3 reads CASTPLAGGQETQYF. CDR3 sequence (DNA): TGTGCCAGCACCCCACTAGCGGGGGGTCAAGAGACCCAGTACTTC.

The V and J genes are TRBV5-1 and TRBJ1-1; D remains unclear. There are 14 residues in the CDR3. V shed 1 base and J shed 1 base, with 8 bases lying between them. CDR1 SGHRS and CDR2 YFSETQ come from the germline V gene. The CDR3 here is CASSLLGWNTEAFF. CDR3 coding DNA: TGCGCCAGCAGCTTGCTTGGTTGGAACACTGAAGCTTTCTTT.

The chain couples TRBV6-2 or TRBV6-3 to TRBJ2-5; 11 positions match TRBD2. The closer fit of TRBJ2-1 to the DNA end suggests the J call may be wrong. CDR1 is MNHEY and CDR2 is SVGEGT in the germline V gene. CDR3 length: 19 residues. DNA of the CDR3: TGTGCCAGCAGTTACCAAAGACTAGCGGGATCAAGTGGATTGTATGAGCAGTTCTTC. Translated: CASSYQRLAGSSGLYEQFF.

The chain is built from TRBV5-1 and TRBJ2-3; 9 nucleotides agree with TRBD2. The length of the CDR3 is 15 residues. The V and J ends lost 4 bases and 2 bases, in that order; junction bases with no gene match: 5. Germline-derived CDR1 and CDR2 are SGHRS and YFSETQ. The CDR3 sequence is CASSHAGGVTDTQYF. For the CDR3, the DNA is TGCGCCAGCAGCCATGCGGGGGGGGTCACAGATACGCAGTATTTT.

The CDR3 DNA is TGCGCCAGCAGCCCGACTTCACCTCCCTACGAGCAGTACTTC. Translation: CASSPTSPPYEQYF. This chain joins TRBV4-3 and TRBJ2-7; D unresolved. V gave up 4 bases and J gave up 2 bases, with 12 bases separating them. CDR1 and CDR2 from the germline V gene are LGHNA and YSLEER. The CDR3 totals 14 residues.

This clonotype has only a few counts. CDR3 residues: CSVEFQGVVQETQYF. The CDR3 nucleotides are TGCAGCGTTGAATTTCAGGGGGTCGTCCAAGAGACCCAGTACTTC. The gene calls are TRBV29-1 and TRBJ2-1; 7 positions agree with TRBD1. The J call may be in error: the DNA end matches TRBJ2-5 better. The CDR3 contains 15 residues. Germline CDR1 and CDR2: SQVTM and ANQGSEA.

This chain links TRBV13 with TRBJ1-5; D unresolved. The V and J ends lost 2 bases and 1 base respectively, with 6 bases between them. Per the germline V gene, CDR1 is PRHDT and CDR2 is FYEKMQ (reference sequence). The CDR3 extends over 14 amino acids. The chain's CDR3 is CASSLTRSNQPQHF. The CDR3 region has the DNA TGTGCCAGCAGCTTAACTAGGAGCAATCAGCCCCAGCATTTT.

This clonotype came up a few times. The V call is TRBV29-1, the J call TRBJ2-5, with D possibly TRBD2 on 5 matching bases. V gave up 7 bases and J gave up 7 bases, with 7 bases separating them. Per the germline V gene, CDR1 is SQVTM and CDR2 is ANQGSEA. This CDR3 is 9 amino acids long. The CDR3 DNA sequence: TGCAGCGCCGGAGGGACCCAGTACTTC. It translates to CSAGGTQYF.

The J gene is TRBJ2-5, the V gene TRBV28; D is unresolved. The J call may be wrong; the DNA end is better matched by TRBJ2-7. The CDR3 is made up of 11 amino acids. CDR1 and CDR2 from the germline V gene are MDHEN and SYDVKM. In nucleotides, the CDR3 is TGTGCCAGCAGTCGGACCCACGAGCAGTACTTC. Protein product: CASSRTHEQYF.

Regarding this clonotype: The junction shows a germline mismatch at one end, possibly a read error. The rearrangement joins TRBV5-1 to TRBJ1-2; TRBD1 agrees at 9 bases. The CDR3 has 15 residues. CDR1 is SGHRS and CDR2 is YFSETQ in the germline V gene. CDR3 amino acids: CASSLGDRDNYGYIF. The CDR3 coding sequence is TGCGCCAGCAGCTTGGGGGACAGGGATAACTATGGCTACATCTTC.

The J gene is TRBJ2-1, the V gene TRBV5-1; D gene uncertain. This CDR3 spans 15 amino acids. Germline V CDR1 and CDR2: SGHRS, YFSETQ. Trimming removed 7 bases from V and 0 bases from J, with 14 bases in between. CDR3 sequence (DNA): TGCGCCAGCGGCCCCCGGCTCTCCTCCTACAATGAGCAGTTCTTC. Protein sequence: CASGPRLSSYNEQFF.

This clonotype was counted a few times. The chain carries TRBV5-4 and TRBJ2-7, with TRBD1 identical over 7 bases. Looked up from germline, CDR1 is SGHNT and CDR2 is YYREEE (reference sequence). Losses at the gene ends were 3 bases for V and 3 bases for J; bases not matched to a gene: 12. This CDR3 is 16 amino acids long. This chain's CDR3 is CASSSARDSYLYEQYF. Here the CDR3 DNA reads TGTGCCAGCAGCTCTGCACGGGACAGCTACCTCTACGAGCAGTACTTC.

This clonotype came up a few times. The chain couples TRBV7-3 to TRBJ1-6; D is unclear. The CDR3 is 14 amino acids. Trimming took off 3 bases at V and 10 bases at J, with 13 bases between the two ends. Germline V gene data show CDR1 as SGHTA and CDR2 as FQGTGA. CDR3 nucleotides: TGTGCCAGCAGCTTTTCTCGACCCCACTCACCCCTCCACTTT. This codes for CASSFSRPHSPLHF.

This clonotype was counted between two and nine times. The chain joins TRBV29-1 to TRBJ2-5; D possibly corresponds to TRBD1 (5 bases). The V end lost 5 bases, the J end lost 7 bases, and 17 bases lay between the germline ends. The germline CDR1 and CDR2 sequences are SQVTM and ANQGSEA. This CDR3 contains 13 residues. The CDR3 DNA follows: TGCAGCGTTTACAGCGTAACAGGCTCGACCCAGTACTTC. Its translation: CSVYSVTGSTQYF.

This sequence joins TRBV7-2 and TRBJ2-2, with TRBD2 as a possible D gene (6 bases). V lost 1 base, J lost 7 bases, and 19 bases lay in between. This CDR3 comprises 17 residues. CDR1 is SGHTA, CDR2 FQGNSA, per germline. The CDR3: CASSLGSGLLIGGELFF. The DNA of the CDR3 is TGTGCCAGCAGCTTAGGATCGGGACTCCTCATTGGCGGGGAGCTGTTTTTT. Variable domain in full (rest from reference TRBV7-2 and TRBJ2-2): GAGVSQSPSNKVTEKGKDVELRCDPISGHTALYWYRQSLGQGLEFLIYFQGNSAPDKSGLPSDRFSAERTGGSVSTLTIQRTQQEDSAVYLCASSLGSGLLIGGELFFGEGSRLTVL.

The chain employs TRBV4-1 and TRBJ1-5; D is perhaps TRBD1 (6 bases). The CDR3 is 15 amino acids. From germline, CDR1 is MGHRA and CDR2 YSYEKL. V shed 4 bases and J shed 3 bases, with 13 bases lying between them. The CDR3 DNA is TGCGCCAGCAGCCCTAGGACAGAAAACAATCAGCCCCAGCATTTT. This translates into CASSPRTENNQPQHF.

This clonotype was counted only a few times. The rearrangement links TRBV12-5 to TRBJ2-6; D uncertain. This CDR3 contains 15 residues. Germline V gene lookup returns CDR1 LGHNT and CDR2 FRNRAP. V dropped 5 bases and J dropped 0 bases, with 8 bases sitting between them. The CDR3 protein is CASGLDISGANVLTF. DNA of the CDR3: TGTGCTAGTGGTCTAGACATCTCTGGGGCCAACGTCCTGACTTTC. Full variable domain (outside the CDR3, taken from reference TRBV12-5 and TRBJ2-6): DARVTQTPRHKVTEMGQEVTMRCQPILGHNTVFWYRQTMMQGLELLAYFRNRAPLDDSGMPKDRFSAEMPDATLATLKIQPSEPRDSAVYFCASGLDISGANVLTFGAGSRLTVL.

Only a few counts were recorded for this clonotype. The chain has TRBV18 and TRBJ2-1; a possible D gene is TRBD1 (5 bases). From germline, CDR1 is KGHSH and CDR2 LQKENI. This CDR3 is 17 amino acids long. V dropped 2 bases and J dropped 7 bases, with 21 bases sitting between them. CDR3 sequence reads: CASSPIVGDLERNEQFF. The CDR3 DNA sequence: TGTGCCAGCTCACCAATCGTAGGGGATCTGGAGAGGAATGAGCAGTTCTTC.

As DNA, the CDR3 is TGTGCCAGCAGCTTAGTCGGTGGTCGAAACACCATATATTTT. This translates into CASSLVGGRNTIYF. This rearrangement joins TRBV13 to TRBJ1-3; D gene uncertain. The germline V gene has CDR1 PRHDT and CDR2 FYEKMQ (reference sequence). V gave up 1 base and J gave up 5 bases, with 9 bases separating them. The CDR3 has 14 residues.

This clonotype was observed a handful of times. This chain joins TRBV5-1 and TRBJ2-4, with D maybe TRBD2 (6 bases). Germline loops: CDR1 SGHRS, CDR2 YFSETQ. The CDR3 length is 15 residues. V was cut by 0 bases and J by 3 bases, with 10 bases left in between. The DNA of the CDR3 is TGCGCCAGCAGCTTGGATACAGCGGGCAAAAACATTCAGTACTTC. It encodes CASSLDTAGKNIQYF.

In DNA form, the CDR3 reads TGCAGCGGGGGGGGATACACCGGGGAGCTGTTTTTT. It yields the protein CSGGGYTGELFF. The chain uses TRBV20-1 and TRBJ2-2; TRBD2 aligns across 8 bases. CDR3 length equals 12 residues. Germline V gene lookup returns CDR1 DFQATT and CDR2 SNEGSKA (reference sequence).

The chain joins TRBV27 to TRBJ2-7, with 9 bases fitting TRBD2. Germline values: CDR1 MNHEY, CDR2 SMNVEV (reference sequence). CDR3 size: 18 residues. J lost 4 bases, V lost 4 bases, and 17 bases had no gene match. This CDR3 is CASSSHWGGSGSIYEQYF. In DNA, the CDR3 is TGTGCCAGCAGTTCCCATTGGGGGGGTAGCGGGAGTATTTACGAGCAGTACTTC.

There are a few counts of this clonotype. The V call is TRBV6-2 or TRBV6-3, the J call TRBJ2-5, with 9 bases lining up with TRBD1. The DNA end is more similar to TRBJ2-7, so the J call may be wrong. The CDR3 is made up of 13 amino acids. CDR1 is MNHEY and CDR2 is SVGEGT in the germline V gene. The CDR3 reads CAMSDRGGYEQYF. The CDR3 bases are TGTGCCATGTCGGACAGGGGCGGATACGAGCAGTACTTC.

The sample holds a few counts of this clonotype. This chain uses TRBV12-3 or TRBV12-4 with TRBJ1-4; 7 bases are shared with TRBD1. The V gene end was trimmed by 6 bases and the J gene end by 13 bases; junction bases not matched to a gene: 11. The CDR3 length is 13 residues. The CDR3 sequence is CASSTARGVGLFF. CDR3 sequence (DNA): TGTGCCAGCAGCACCGCCAGGGGGGTAGGACTGTTTTTT.

This clonotype was found a few times. The V gene is TRBV20-1, the J gene TRBJ1-4; no firm D call. Between the trimmed V and J ends, which lost 6 bases and 7 bases, there was a span of 18 bases. The CDR3 covers 14 residues. Per germline, CDR1 DFQATT and CDR2 SNEGSKA (reference sequence). This CDR3 is CSAKKSFRGEKLFF. Here the CDR3 DNA reads TGCAGTGCAAAGAAGTCCTTCCGGGGTGAAAAACTGTTTTTT.

This rearrangement joins TRBV28 to TRBJ1-2; TRBD1 aligns across 10 bases. CDR3 size: 19 residues. From germline, CDR1 is MDHEN and CDR2 SYDVKM. V shed 4 bases, J shed 1 base, and the junction held 15 bases outside the gene matches. The CDR3 DNA sequence: TGTGCCAGCAGTTCCCCGAGCATGACCGGGACAGGGGATAACTATGGCTACACCTTC. Translating gives CASSSPSMTGTGDNYGYTF.